This is a list of T cell receptor beta chains from one sample in a study of cytomegalovirus exposure and HLA in healthy donors. The method was immunoSEQ multiplex PCR; TCRdb's version includes in-frame clones alone and lacks a portion of them. The data show over 200,000 clones, under 70% seen once. Sequenced sample: PBMCs. The receptors come from a man aged 35-49 years in good health and CMV-seropositive. Each CDR3 is given with its conserved first and last residue. A D gene is named only where the DNA matches it firmly. Some rows mark clone size as missing; the rest say once, few, many or name a class of expanded clone.

v_call	clone_size	j_call	d_call	cdr3_aa	cdr3_nt
TRBV7-3	-	TRBJ1-4	TRBD1	CASSSGTGANEKLFF	TGTGCCAGCAGCTCCGGGACAGGAGCTAATGAAAAACTGTTTTTT
TRBV11-2	once	TRBJ2-1	TRBD1	CASSANRTGHNEQFF	TGTGCCAGCAGCGCTAACCGGACAGGACACAATGAGCAGTTCTTC
TRBV6-5	-	TRBJ1-5	-	CASSYSSSRGNQPQHF	TGTGCCAGCAGTTACTCGAGTTCGAGGGGCAATCAGCCCCAGCATTTT
TRBV29-1	-	TRBJ2-3	-	CSVEEGAPDTQYF	TGCAGCGTTGAAGAAGGGGCGCCAGATACGCAGTATTTT
TRBV7-8	-	TRBJ2-7	-	CASSPRGALLPSEQYF	TGTGCCAGCAGCCCCCGGGGGGCCCTACTCCCCTCCGAGCAGTACTTC
TRBV13	-	TRBJ2-1	TRBD2	CASSPSGGYINEQFF	TGTGCCAGCAGCCCAAGCGGGGGGTACATCAATGAGCAGTTCTTC
TRBV7-9	-	TRBJ2-5	TRBD2	CASSPGGDSGEPQETQYF	TGTGCCAGCAGCCCAGGAGGGGATAGCGGGGAGCCCCAAGAGACCCAGTACTTC
TRBV2	-	TRBJ1-2	TRBD1	CASTGTGYGYTF	TGTGCCAGCACTGGGACAGGGTATGGCTACACCTTC
TRBV6-5	-	TRBJ1-2	-	CASSGEGPGYGYTF	TGTGCCAGCAGTGGGGAGGGGCCTGGCTATGGCTACACCTTC
TRBV19	-	TRBJ1-6	-	CASSTDSWSPLHF	TGTGCCAGTAGTACTGACAGTTGGTCACCCCTCCACTTT
TRBV6-5	-	TRBJ1-4	-	CASSYAGGLNEKLFF	TGTGCCAGCAGTTACGCCGGGGGACTTAATGAAAAACTGTTTTTT
TRBV2	-	TRBJ2-7	-	CASRGDTRGEQYF	TGTGCCAGCAGGGGGGACACGAGGGGCGAGCAGTACTTC
TRBV9	-	TRBJ2-5	TRBD1	CASSPLKTGTKTQYF	TGTGCCAGCAGCCCCTTGAAGACAGGGACAAAGACCCAGTACTTC
TRBV19	-	TRBJ1-1	-	CASRTRGSSEAFF	TGTGCCAGTAGGACTAGGGGCTCCTCTGAAGCTTTCTTT
TRBV7-8	few	TRBJ2-7	-	CASSPGRTYEQYF	TGTGCCAGCAGCCCAGGGCGAACCTACGAGCAGTACTTC
TRBV7-9	-	TRBJ2-3	TRBD2	CSSSSSGGRDTQYF	TGTTCCAGCAGCTCTAGCGGGGGTAGAGATACGCAGTATTTT
TRBV5-6	-	TRBJ1-5	TRBD1	CASSSFRQGDLDQPQHF	TGTGCCAGCAGCTCCTTTCGACAGGGAGACTTGGATCAGCCCCAGCATTTT
TRBV4-3	-	TRBJ2-7	-	CASSQGPGGALYEQYF	TGCGCCAGCAGCCAAGGCCCCGGCGGGGCACTCTACGAGCAGTACTTC
TRBV15	-	TRBJ2-3	-	CATSSLGDTQYF	TGTGCCACCAGCAGCCTCGGGGATACGCAGTATTTT
TRBV27	-	TRBJ2-7	TRBD1	CASSSGQNYEQYF	TGTGCCAGCAGTTCGGGACAGAACTACGAGCAGTACTTC
TRBV11-3	-	TRBJ1-5	-	CASSLESRPFNQPQHF	TGTGCCAGCAGCTTAGAGAGCAGGCCGTTTAATCAGCCCCAGCATTTT
TRBV27	once	TRBJ2-3	TRBD2	CASSREGRIGPTDTQYF	TGTGCCAGCAGTAGGGAGGGAAGAATAGGTCCCACAGATACGCAGTATTTT
TRBV5-4	-	TRBJ1-3	-	CASSFIGDSGNTIYF	TGTGCCAGCAGCTTTATTGGAGATTCTGGAAACACCATATATTTT
TRBV5-1	-	TRBJ2-1	-	CASSLDSAYNEQFF	TGCGCCAGCAGCTTAGACAGCGCCTACAATGAGCAGTTCTTC
TRBV27	-	TRBJ1-6	-	CASAYSGDNSPLHF	TGTGCCAGCGCCTACTCAGGGGATAATTCACCCCTCCACTTT
TRBV4-2	few	TRBJ1-1	-	CASSQQGSEAFF	TGTGCCAGCAGCCAACAGGGGTCTGAAGCTTTCTTT
TRBV7-2	-	TRBJ1-2	-	CASSFQGYGYTF	TGTGCCAGCAGCTTTCAGGGCTATGGCTACACCTTC
TRBV7-2	-	TRBJ2-3	TRBD2	CASSLVGGTQYF	TGTGCCAGCAGCTTAGTGGGGGGGACGCAGTATTTT
TRBV11-2	-	TRBJ2-7	TRBD2	CASSSQRGGLYEQYF	TGTGCCAGCAGTTCACAACGGGGGGGCCTATACGAGCAGTACTTC
TRBV6-4	-	TRBJ2-5	-	CASSDRGQLARETQYF	TGTGCCAGCAGTGACAGGGGCCAACTAGCAAGAGAGACCCAGTACTTC
TRBV19	few	TRBJ1-2	TRBD1	CASSLTGDYGYTF	TGTGCCAGTAGTCTGACAGGGGACTATGGCTACACCTTC
TRBV6-1	-	TRBJ2-7	-	CASTRTGTASYEQYF	TGTGCCAGCACCCGAACGGGAACAGCTAGCTACGAGCAGTACTTC
TRBV5-6	-	TRBJ2-5	TRBD2	CASTPSGLAGIETQYF	TGTGCCAGCACCCCGTCCGGACTAGCGGGAATAGAGACCCAGTACTTC
TRBV25-1	-	TRBJ1-3	TRBD1	CASRDRASGNTIYF	TGTGCCAGCCGGGACAGGGCTTCTGGAAACACCATATATTTT
TRBV18	-	TRBJ1-5	-	CASSPERDLAPQHF	TGTGCCAGCTCACCAGAGAGGGACTTGGCGCCCCAGCATTTT
TRBV18	few	TRBJ1-3	TRBD1	CASSPNRGGTGNTIYF	TGTGCCAGCTCACCTAACAGGGGAGGAACTGGAAACACCATATATTTT
TRBV28	-	TRBJ1-4	TRBD1	CASWTGNEKLFF	TGTGCCAGCTGGACAGGGAATGAAAAACTGTTTTTT
TRBV5-8	few	TRBJ1-1	-	CASSLRAGAMNTEAFF	TGTGCCAGCAGCTTGAGGGCAGGGGCCATGAACACTGAAGCTTTCTTT
TRBV7-2	-	TRBJ1-2	-	CASSSRGSNYGYTF	TGTGCCAGCAGCTCACGGGGTTCTAACTATGGCTACACCTTC
TRBV9	-	TRBJ2-5	-	CASSRTGGGQETQYF	TGTGCCAGCAGTCGAACGGGGGGCGGACAAGAGACCCAGTACTTC
TRBV11-2	-	TRBJ2-2	-	CASSPGTRGPLELFF	TGTGCCAGCAGCCCGGGTACTCGGGGTCCTCTGGAGCTGTTTTTT
TRBV4-1	-	TRBJ1-1	-	CASSRPRGRDTEAFF	TGCGCCAGCAGCCGCCCTCGCGGCAGGGACACTGAAGCTTTCTTT
TRBV28	few	TRBJ1-5	-	CASRPGGGAGNQPQHF	TGTGCCAGCAGACCCGGAGGGGGGGCGGGAAATCAGCCCCAGCATTTT
TRBV5-6	-	TRBJ1-1	TRBD1	CASSARQGAGNTEAFF	TGTGCCAGCAGCGCGCGACAGGGGGCAGGGAACACTGAAGCTTTCTTT
TRBV27	once	TRBJ2-3	TRBD1	CASSLTPLGTGRADTQYF	TGTGCCAGCAGTTTAACCCCCCTGGGGACAGGGAGGGCAGATACGCAGTATTTT
TRBV5-1	-	TRBJ2-1	TRBD2	CASSLGGRVFNEQFF	TGCGCCAGCAGCTTGGGGGGGAGGGTGTTCAATGAGCAGTTCTTC
TRBV18	-	TRBJ2-5	-	CASSLVGAEETQYF	TGTGCCAGCTCACTTGTGGGGGCCGAAGAGACCCAGTACTTC
TRBV28	few	TRBJ2-1	TRBD2	CASSFGTSYNEQFF	TGTGCCAGCAGTTTCGGGACTAGCTACAATGAGCAGTTCTTC
TRBV10-3	-	TRBJ1-1	-	CAISELGRTEAFF	TGTGCCATCAGTGAGTTGGGGAGAACTGAAGCTTTCTTT
TRBV4-2	-	TRBJ1-2	TRBD1	CASSQGTGGLNNYGYTF	TGTGCCAGCAGCCAAGGGACAGGGGGCCTGAATAACTATGGCTACACCTTC
TRBV27	few	TRBJ2-5	-	CASSYLRGTQETQYF	TGTGCCAGCAGTTATCTTCGGGGAACTCAAGAGACCCAGTACTTC
TRBV19	-	TRBJ2-1	-	CASSGGAGMDEQFF	TGTGCCAGTAGTGGTGGGGCAGGTATGGATGAGCAGTTCTTC
TRBV18	-	TRBJ1-1	-	CASSPLTGENTEAFF	TGTGCCAGCTCACCACTGACAGGCGAGAACACTGAAGCTTTCTTT
TRBV28	few	TRBJ1-5	TRBD1	CASSDRDQPQHF	TGTGCCAGCAGCGACAGGGATCAGCCCCAGCATTTT
TRBV9	once	TRBJ2-5	TRBD1	CASSGGRQGWETQYF	TGTGCCAGCAGCGGGGGGAGACAGGGTTGGGAGACCCAGTACTTC
TRBV5-4	-	TRBJ1-6	-	CASSSGGRDSPLHF	TGTGCCAGCAGCTCGGGGGGCAGAGATTCACCCCTCCACTTT
TRBV19	-	TRBJ2-7	-	CASSDRDISYEQYF	TGTGCCAGTAGTGACCGGGACATCTCCTACGAGCAGTACTTC
TRBV19	-	TRBJ2-7	-	CASSIGAGATYEQYF	TGTGCCAGTAGTATTGGGGCAGGGGCAACCTACGAGCAGTACTTC
TRBV7-2	-	TRBJ1-1	-	CASSLAIGRAEAFF	TGTGCCAGCAGCTTAGCGATAGGGAGGGCTGAAGCTTTCTTT